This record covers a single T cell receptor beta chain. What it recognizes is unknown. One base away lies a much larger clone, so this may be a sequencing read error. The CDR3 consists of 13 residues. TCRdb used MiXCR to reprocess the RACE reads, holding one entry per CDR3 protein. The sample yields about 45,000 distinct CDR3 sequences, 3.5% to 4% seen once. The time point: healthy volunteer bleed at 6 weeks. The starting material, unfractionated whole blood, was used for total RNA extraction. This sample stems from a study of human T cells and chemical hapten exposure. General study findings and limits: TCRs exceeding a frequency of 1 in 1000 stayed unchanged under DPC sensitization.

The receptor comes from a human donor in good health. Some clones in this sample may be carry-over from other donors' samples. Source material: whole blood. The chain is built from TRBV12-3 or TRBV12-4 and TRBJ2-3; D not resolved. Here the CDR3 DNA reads TGTGTCAGCAGTTTAGTCGTAACAGATACGCAGTATTTT. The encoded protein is CVSSLVVTDTQYF.